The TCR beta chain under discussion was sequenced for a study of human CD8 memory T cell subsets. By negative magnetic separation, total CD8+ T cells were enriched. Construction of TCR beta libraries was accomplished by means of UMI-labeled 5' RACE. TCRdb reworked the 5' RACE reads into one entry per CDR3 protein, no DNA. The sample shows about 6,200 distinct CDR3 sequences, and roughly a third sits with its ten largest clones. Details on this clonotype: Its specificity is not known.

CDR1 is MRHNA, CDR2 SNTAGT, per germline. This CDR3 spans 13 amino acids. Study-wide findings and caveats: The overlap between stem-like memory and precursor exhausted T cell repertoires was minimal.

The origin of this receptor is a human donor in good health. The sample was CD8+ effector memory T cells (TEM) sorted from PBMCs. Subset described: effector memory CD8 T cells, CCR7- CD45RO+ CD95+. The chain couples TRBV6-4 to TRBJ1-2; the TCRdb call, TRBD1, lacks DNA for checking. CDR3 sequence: CASSEEGNYGYTF.